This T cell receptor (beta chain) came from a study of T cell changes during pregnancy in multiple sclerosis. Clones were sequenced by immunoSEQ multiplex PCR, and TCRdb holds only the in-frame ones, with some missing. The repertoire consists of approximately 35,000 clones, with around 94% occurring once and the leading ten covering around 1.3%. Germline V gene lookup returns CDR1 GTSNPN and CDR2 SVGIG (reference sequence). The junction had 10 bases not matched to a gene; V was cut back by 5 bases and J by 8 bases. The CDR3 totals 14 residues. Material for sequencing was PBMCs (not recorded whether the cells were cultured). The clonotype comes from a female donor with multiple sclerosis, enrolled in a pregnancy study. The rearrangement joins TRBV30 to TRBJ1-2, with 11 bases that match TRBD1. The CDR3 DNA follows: TGTGCCTGGGCAGAGGACAGGGGGCAAGGAGGCTACACCTTC. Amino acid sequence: CAWAEDRGQGGYTF.